This T cell receptor beta chain was profiled in a study of T cell responses to AZD1222 COVID-19 vaccine. TCRdb keeps only in-frame clones here, not all; method: immunoSEQ multiplex PCR. The sample gives roughly 140,000 clones, roughly nine tenths of which show up once; roughly 1.6% is in the top ten. Germline V gene lookup returns CDR1 SGDLS and CDR2 YYNGEE. Trimming took off 0 bases at V and 2 bases at J, with 15 bases between the two ends. This CDR3 comprises 16 residues. Study outcomes and limitations: Rises in breadth and depth of Spike-specific TCRs came after two AZD1222 doses.

Note on this clone: Its antigen is unknown.

The chain couples TRBV9 to TRBJ2-7, with D perhaps being TRBD1 or TRBD2 (5 bases each). The sequencing here drew on peripheral blood, taken 28 days after the second AZD1222 dose. The receptor's source is an adult who received the AZD1222 COVID-19 vaccine. The CDR3 region is CASSVGAWDATYEQYF. CDR3 nucleotide sequence: TGTGCCAGCAGCGTAGGGGCCTGGGACGCTACCTACGAGCAGTACTTC.